This entry is about one T cell receptor beta chain. The antigen is unknown. The data belong to a study of high-grade serous ovarian cancer treatment subgroups. Study overall: On average, around 15,000 reads and under 9,000 unique TCR beta rearrangements were obtained per sample. General observations from the study: TCR clonal relatedness correlated positively with neoantigen level. Bulk tumor TCR sequencing gave no spatial information. Repertoire similarity ranged roughly 0.1 to 0.79 between tumors of one patient.

The CDR3 has 11 residues. Germline V CDR1 and CDR2: DFQATT, SNEGSKA (reference sequence). This table comes from immunoSEQ multiplex PCR, and its TCRdb copy is limited to in-frame clones, with some not included. The sample carries about 16,000 clones, 73% recorded once. Tumor samples were obtained before definitive surgery or chemotherapy. The sequenced material came from tumor tissue. This TCR derives from a human donor with high-grade serous ovarian cancer. V and J are TRBV20-1 and TRBJ1-1; D is uncertain. The CDR3 DNA is TGCAGGACCTGGGAGAACACTGAAGCTTTCTTT. Its translation is CRTWENTEAFF.